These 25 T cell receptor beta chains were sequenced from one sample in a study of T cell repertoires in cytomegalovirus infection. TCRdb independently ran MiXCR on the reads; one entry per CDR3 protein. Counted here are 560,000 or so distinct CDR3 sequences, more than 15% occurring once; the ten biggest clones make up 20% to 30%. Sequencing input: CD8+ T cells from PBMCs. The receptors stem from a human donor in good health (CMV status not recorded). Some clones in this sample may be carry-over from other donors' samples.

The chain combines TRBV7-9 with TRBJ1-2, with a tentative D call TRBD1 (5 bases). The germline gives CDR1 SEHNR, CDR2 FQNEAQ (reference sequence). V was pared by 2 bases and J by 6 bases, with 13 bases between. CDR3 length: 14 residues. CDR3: CASSLSIGGDGYTF. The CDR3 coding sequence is TGTGCCAGCAGCTTAAGCATCGGGGGGGATGGCTACACCTTC.

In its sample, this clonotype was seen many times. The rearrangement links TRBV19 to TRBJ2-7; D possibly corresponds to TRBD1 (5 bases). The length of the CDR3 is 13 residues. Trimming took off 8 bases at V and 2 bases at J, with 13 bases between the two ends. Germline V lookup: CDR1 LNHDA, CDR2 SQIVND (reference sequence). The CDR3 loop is CASGSVGPYEQYF. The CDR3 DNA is TGTGCCAGTGGATCGGTGGGGCCCTACGAGCAGTACTTC.

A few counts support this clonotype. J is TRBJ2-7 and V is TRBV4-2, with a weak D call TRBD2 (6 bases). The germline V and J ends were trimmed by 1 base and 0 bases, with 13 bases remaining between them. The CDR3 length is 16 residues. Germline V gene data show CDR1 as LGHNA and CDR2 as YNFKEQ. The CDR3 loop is CASSQGFGGVSYEQYF. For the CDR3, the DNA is TGTGCCAGCAGCCAAGGGTTCGGGGGAGTCTCCTACGAGCAGTACTTC.

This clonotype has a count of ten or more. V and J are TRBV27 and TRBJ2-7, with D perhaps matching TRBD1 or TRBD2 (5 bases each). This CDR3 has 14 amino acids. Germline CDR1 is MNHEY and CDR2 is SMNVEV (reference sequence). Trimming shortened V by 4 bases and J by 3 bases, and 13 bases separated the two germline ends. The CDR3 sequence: CASSSFTRGYEQYF. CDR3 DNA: TGTGCCAGCAGTTCTTTTACTAGGGGCTACGAGCAGTACTTC.

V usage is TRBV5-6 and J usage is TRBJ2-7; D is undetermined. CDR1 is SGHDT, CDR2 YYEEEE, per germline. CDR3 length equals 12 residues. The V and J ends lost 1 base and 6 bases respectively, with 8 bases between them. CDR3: CASSLTELEQYF. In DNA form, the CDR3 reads TGTGCCAGCAGCTTGACAGAGCTCGAGCAGTACTTC.

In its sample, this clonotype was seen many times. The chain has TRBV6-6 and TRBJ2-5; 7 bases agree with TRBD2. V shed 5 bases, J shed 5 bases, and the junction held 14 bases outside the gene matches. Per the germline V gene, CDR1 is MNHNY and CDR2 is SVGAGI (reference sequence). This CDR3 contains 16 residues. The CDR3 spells CASSALSGWNSETQYF. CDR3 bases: TGTGCCAGCAGTGCTCTTAGCGGGTGGAATTCTGAGACCCAGTACTTC.

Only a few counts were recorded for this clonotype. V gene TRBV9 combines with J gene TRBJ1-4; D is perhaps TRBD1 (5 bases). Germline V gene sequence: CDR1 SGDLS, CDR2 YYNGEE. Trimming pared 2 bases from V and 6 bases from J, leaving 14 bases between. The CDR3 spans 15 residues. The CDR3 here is CASSVSGTRDEKLFF. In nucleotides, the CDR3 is TGTGCCAGCAGCGTGAGCGGGACGAGGGATGAAAAACTGTTTTTT.

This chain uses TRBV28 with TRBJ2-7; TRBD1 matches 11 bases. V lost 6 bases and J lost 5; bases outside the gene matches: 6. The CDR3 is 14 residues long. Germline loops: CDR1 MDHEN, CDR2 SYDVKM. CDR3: CASRDRGLENEQYF. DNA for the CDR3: TGTGCCAGCAGGGACAGGGGGCTGGAAAACGAGCAGTACTTC.

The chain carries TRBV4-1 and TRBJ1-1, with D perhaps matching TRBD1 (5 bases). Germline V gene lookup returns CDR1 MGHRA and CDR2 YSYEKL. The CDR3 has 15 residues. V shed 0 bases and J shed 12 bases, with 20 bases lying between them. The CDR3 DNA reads TGCGCCAGCAGCCAAGAACCCCCAGGGTACGGGCTGACTTTCTTT. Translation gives CASSQEPPGYGLTFF.

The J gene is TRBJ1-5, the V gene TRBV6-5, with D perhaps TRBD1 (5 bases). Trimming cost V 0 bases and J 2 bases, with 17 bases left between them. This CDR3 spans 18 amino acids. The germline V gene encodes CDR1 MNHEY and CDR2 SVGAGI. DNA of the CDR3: TGTGCCAGCAGTTACTCGGGGCAGGGAAGGTTGGGCAATCAGCCCCAGCATTTT. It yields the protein CASSYSGQGRLGNQPQHF.

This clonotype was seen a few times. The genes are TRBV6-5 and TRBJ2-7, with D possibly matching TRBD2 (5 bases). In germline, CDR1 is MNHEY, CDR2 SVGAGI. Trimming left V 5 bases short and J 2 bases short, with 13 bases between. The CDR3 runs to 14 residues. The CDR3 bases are TGTGCCAGCAGTCCCACGGGAAACCCCTACGAGCAGTACTTC. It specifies CASSPTGNPYEQYF.

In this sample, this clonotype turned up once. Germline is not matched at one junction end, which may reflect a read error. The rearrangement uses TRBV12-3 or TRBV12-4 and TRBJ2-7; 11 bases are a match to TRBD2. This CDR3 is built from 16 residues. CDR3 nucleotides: TGTGCCACCAGTTTATCTAGCGGGGGGAAGTCCTACGAGCAGTACTTC. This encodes CATSLSSGGKSYEQYF.

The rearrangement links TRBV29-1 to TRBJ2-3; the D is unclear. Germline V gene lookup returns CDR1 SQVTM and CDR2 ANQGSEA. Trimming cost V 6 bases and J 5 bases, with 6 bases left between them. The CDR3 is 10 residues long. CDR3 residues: CSVGLDTQYF. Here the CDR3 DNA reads TGCAGCGTAGGTTTAGATACGCAGTATTTT.

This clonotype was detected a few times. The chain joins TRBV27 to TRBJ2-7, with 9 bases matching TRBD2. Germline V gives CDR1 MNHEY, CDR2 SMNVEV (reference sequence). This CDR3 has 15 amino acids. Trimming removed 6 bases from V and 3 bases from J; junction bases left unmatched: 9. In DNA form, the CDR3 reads TGTGCCAGCAGGCCGGGGGCTAGCGGGGTCTACGAGCAGTACTTC. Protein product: CASRPGASGVYEQYF.

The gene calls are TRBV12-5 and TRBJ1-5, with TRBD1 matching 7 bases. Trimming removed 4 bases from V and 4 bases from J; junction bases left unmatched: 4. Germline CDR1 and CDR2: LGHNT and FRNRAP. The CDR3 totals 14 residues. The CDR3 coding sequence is TGTGCTAGTGGTTGGGGGACAGCTAATCAGCCCCAGCATTTT. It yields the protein CASGWGTANQPQHF.

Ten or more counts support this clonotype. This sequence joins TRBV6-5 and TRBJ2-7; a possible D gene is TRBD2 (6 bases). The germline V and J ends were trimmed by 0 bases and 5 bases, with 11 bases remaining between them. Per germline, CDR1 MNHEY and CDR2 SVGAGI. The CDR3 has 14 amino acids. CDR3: CASSYSPREDEQYF. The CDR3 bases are TGTGCCAGCAGTTACTCACCCAGGGAGGACGAGCAGTACTTC.

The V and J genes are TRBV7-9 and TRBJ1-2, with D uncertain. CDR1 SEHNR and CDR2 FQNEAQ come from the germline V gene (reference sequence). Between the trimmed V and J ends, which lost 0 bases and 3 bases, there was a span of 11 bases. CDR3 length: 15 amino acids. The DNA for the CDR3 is TGTGCCAGCAGCTTAGCAGTCTCCTCCGACTATGGCTACACCTTC. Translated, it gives CASSLAVSSDYGYTF.

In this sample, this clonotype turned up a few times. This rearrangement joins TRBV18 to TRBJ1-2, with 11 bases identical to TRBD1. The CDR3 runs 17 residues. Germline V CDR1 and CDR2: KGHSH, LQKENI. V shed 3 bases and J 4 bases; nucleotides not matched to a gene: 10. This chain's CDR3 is CASSPPGTGGYGYGYTF. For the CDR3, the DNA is TGTGCCAGCTCACCGCCTGGGACAGGGGGTTACGGCTATGGCTACACCTTC.

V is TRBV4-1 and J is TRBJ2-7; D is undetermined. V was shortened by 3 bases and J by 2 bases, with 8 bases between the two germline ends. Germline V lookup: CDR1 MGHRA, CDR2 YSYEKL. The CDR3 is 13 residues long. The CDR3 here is CASSQIQTYEQYF. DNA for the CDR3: TGCGCCAGCAGCCAGATTCAAACCTACGAGCAGTACTTC.

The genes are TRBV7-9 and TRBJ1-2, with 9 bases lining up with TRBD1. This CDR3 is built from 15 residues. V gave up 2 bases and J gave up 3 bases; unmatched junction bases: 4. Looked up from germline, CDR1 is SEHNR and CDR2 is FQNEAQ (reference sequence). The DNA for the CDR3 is TGTGCCAGCAGCTTACAGGACAGGGGTTACTATGGCTACACCTTC. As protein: CASSLQDRGYYGYTF.

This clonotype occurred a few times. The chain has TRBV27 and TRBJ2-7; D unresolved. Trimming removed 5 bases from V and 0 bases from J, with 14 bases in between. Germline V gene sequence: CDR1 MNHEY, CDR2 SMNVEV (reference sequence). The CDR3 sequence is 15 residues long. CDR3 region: CASSTRQTSSYEQYF. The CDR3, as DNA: TGTGCCAGCAGTACACGGCAGACGAGCTCCTACGAGCAGTACTTC.

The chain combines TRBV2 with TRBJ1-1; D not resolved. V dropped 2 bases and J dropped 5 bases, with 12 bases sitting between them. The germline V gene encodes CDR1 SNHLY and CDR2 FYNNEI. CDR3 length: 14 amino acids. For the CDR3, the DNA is TGTGCCAGCAGTGAATTGTCAACGGCGACTGAAGCTTTCTTT. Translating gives CASSELSTATEAFF.

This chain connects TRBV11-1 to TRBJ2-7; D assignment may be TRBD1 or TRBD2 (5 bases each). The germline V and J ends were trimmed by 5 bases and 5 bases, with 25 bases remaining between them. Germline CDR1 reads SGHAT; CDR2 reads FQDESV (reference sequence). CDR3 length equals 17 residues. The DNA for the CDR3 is TGTGCCAGCAGCGGACCCGAGGGACCCGGCCTAAATGACGAGCAGTACTTC. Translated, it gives CASSGPEGPGLNDEQYF.

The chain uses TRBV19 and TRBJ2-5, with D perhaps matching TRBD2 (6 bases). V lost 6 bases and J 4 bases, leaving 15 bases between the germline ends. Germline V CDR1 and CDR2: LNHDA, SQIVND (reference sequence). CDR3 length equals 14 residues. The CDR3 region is CASRKGRRGETQYF. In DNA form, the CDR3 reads TGTGCCAGTAGGAAGGGACGGAGGGGAGAGACCCAGTACTTC.

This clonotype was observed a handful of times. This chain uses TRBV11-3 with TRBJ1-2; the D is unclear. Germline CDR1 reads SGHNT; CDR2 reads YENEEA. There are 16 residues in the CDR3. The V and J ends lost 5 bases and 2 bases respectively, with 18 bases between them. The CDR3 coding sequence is TGTGCCAGCAGCCTAATCCAAGGGTTTGGCAACTATGGCTACACCTTC. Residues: CASSLIQGFGNYGYTF.